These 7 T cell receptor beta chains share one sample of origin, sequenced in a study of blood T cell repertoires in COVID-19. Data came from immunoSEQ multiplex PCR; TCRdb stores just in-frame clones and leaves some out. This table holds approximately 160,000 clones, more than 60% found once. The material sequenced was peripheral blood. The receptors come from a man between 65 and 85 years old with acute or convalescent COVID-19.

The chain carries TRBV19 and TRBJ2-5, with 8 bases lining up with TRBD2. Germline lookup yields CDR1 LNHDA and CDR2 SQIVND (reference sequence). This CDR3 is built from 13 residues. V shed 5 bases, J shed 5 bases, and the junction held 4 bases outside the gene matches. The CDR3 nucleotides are TGTGCCAGTAGTCTCAGCGGGAGTGAGACCCAGTACTTC. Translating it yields CASSLSGSETQYF.

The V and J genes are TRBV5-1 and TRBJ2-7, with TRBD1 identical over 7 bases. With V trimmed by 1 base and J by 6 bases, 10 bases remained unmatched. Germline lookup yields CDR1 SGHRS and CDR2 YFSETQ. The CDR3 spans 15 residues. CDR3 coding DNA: TGCGCCAGCAGCTTGTCCCTAACAGGGGCGGGCGAGCAGTACTTC. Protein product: CASSLSLTGAGEQYF.

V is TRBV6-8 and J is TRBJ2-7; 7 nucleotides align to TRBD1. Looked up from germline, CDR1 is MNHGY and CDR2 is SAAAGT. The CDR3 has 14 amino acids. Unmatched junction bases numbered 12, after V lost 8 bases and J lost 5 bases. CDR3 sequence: CASGGGDRENEQYF. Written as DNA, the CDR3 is TGTGCCAGCGGGGGTGGGGACAGAGAAAACGAGCAGTACTTC.

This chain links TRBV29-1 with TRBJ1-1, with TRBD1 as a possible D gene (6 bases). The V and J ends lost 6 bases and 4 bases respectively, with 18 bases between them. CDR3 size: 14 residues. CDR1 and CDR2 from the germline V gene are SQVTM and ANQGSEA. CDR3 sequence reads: CSVNAQGTSTEAFF. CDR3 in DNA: TGCAGCGTAAACGCACAGGGTACGAGCACTGAAGCTTTCTTT.

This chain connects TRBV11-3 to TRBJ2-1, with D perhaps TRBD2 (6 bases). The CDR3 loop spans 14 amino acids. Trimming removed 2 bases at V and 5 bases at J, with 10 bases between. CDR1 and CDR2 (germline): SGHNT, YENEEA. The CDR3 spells CASSLSGGNNEQFF. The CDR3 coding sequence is TGTGCCAGCAGCTTAAGTGGAGGGAACAATGAGCAGTTCTTC. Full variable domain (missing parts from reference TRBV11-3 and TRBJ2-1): EAGVVQSPRYKIIEKKQPVAFWCNPISGHNTLYWYLQNLGQGPELLIRYENEEAVDDSQLPKDRFSAERLKGVDSTLKIQPAELGDSAVYLCASSLSGGNNEQFFGPGTRLTVL.

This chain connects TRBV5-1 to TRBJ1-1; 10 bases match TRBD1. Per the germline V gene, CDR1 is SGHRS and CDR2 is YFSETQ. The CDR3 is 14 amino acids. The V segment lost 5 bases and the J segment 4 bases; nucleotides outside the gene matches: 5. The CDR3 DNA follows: TGCGCCAGCAGTATGGACAGGGGGTCCACTGAAGCTTTCTTT. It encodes CASSMDRGSTEAFF.

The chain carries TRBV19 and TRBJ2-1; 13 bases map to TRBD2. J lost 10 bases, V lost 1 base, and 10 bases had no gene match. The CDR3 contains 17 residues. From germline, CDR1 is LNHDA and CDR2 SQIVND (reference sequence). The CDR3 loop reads CASSIVRTSGRRLEQFF. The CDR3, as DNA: TGTGCCAGTAGTATAGTCCGGACTAGCGGGAGACGATTGGAGCAGTTCTTC.